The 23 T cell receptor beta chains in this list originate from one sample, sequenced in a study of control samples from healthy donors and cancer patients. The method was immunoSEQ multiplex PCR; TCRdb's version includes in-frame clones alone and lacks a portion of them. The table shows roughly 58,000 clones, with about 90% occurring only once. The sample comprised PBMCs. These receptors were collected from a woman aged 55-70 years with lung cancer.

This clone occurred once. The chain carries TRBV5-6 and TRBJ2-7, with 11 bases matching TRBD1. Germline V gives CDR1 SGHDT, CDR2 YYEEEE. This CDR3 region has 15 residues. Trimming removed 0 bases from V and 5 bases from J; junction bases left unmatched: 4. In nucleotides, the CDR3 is TGTGCCAGCAGCTTGGAAGGGACAGGGGGAAACGAGCAGTACTTC. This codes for CASSLEGTGGNEQYF.

This chain's CDR3 is CASSPAGEGGHGYTF. The CDR3 bases are TGTGCCAGCAGCCCCGCCGGAGAGGGGGGCCATGGCTACACCTTC. J is TRBJ1-2 and V is TRBV28; TRBD1 might be the D (6 bases). This CDR3 has 15 residues. Germline-derived CDR1 and CDR2 are MDHEN and SYDVKM. Trimming took 6 bases from V and 6 from J, leaving 20 bases between them.

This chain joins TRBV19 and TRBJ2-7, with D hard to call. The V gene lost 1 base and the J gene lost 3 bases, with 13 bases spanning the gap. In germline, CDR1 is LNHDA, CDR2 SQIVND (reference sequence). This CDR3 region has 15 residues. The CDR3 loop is CASSIAALSDYEQYF. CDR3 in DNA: TGTGCCAGTAGTATAGCGGCCCTTTCAGACTACGAGCAGTACTTC.

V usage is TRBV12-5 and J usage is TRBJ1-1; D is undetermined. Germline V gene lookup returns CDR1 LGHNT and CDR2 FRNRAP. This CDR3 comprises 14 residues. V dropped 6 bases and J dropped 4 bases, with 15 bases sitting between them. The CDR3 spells CASGGTSGATEAFF. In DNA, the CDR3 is TGTGCTAGTGGAGGAACGAGCGGAGCCACTGAAGCTTTCTTT.

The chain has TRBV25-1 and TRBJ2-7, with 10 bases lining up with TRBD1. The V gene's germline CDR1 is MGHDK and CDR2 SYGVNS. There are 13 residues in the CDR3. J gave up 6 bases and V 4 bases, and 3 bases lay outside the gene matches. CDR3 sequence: CASSGQGAGEQYF. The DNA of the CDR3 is TGTGCCAGCAGTGGACAGGGGGCCGGCGAGCAGTACTTC.

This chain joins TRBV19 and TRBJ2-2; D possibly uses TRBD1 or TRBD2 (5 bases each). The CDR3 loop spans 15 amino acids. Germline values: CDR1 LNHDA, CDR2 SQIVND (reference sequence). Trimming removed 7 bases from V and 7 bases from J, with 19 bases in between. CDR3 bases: TGTGCCAGTACCTCATATGGGGGATGGGACGGGGAGCTGTTTTTT. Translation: CASTSYGGWDGELFF.

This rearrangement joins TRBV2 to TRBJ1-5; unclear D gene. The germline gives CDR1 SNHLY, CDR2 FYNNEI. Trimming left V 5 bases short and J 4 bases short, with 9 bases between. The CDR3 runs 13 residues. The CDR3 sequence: CASSPTANQPQHF. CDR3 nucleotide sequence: TGTGCCAGCAGTCCTACAGCGAATCAGCCCCAGCATTTT.

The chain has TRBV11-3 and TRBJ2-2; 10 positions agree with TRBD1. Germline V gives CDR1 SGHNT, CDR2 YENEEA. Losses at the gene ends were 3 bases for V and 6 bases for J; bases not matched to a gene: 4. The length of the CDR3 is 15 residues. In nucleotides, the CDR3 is TGTGCCAGCAGCTTCGGGGGACAGGGGTCCGGGGAGCTGTTTTTT. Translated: CASSFGGQGSGELFF. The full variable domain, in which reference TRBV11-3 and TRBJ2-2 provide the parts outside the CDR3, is EAGVVQSPRYKIIEKKQPVAFWCNPISGHNTLYWYLQNLGQGPELLIRYENEEAVDDSQLPKDRFSAERLKGVDSTLKIQPAELGDSAVYLCASSFGGQGSGELFFGEGSRLTVL.

The CDR3 reads CASSLDNSYEQYF. Here the CDR3 DNA reads TGCGCCAGCAGCTTGGACAACTCCTACGAGCAGTACTTC. This chain connects TRBV5-1 to TRBJ2-7; D not resolved. V dropped 0 bases and J dropped 0 bases, with 4 bases sitting between them. Germline V CDR1 and CDR2: SGHRS, YFSETQ. The CDR3 covers 13 residues.

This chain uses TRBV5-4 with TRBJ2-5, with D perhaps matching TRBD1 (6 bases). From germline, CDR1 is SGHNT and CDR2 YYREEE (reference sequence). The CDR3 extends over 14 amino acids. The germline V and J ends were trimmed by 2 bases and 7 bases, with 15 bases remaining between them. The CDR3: CASSFQGLRATQYF. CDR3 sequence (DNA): TGTGCCAGCAGCTTCCAGGGGTTGCGCGCGACCCAGTACTTC.

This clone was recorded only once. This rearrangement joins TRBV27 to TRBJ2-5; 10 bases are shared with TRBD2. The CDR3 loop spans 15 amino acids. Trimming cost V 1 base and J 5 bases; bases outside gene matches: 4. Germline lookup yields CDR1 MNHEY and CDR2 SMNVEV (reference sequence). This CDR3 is CASSLWLAGVETQYF. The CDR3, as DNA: TGTGCCAGCAGTTTATGGCTAGCGGGGGTTGAGACCCAGTACTTC.

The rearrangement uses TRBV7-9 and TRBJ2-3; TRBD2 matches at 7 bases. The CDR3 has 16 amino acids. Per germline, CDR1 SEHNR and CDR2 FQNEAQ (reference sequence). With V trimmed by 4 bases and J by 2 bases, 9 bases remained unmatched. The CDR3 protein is CASSYRLARYTDTQYF. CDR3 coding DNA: TGTGCCAGCAGCTATCGACTAGCTAGGTACACAGATACGCAGTATTTT. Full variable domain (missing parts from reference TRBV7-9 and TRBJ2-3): DTGVSQNPRHKITKRGQNVTFRCDPISEHNRLYWYRQTLGQGPEFLTYFQNEAQLEKSRLLSDRFSAERPKGSFSTLEIQRTEQGDSAMYLCASSYRLARYTDTQYFGPGTRLTVL.

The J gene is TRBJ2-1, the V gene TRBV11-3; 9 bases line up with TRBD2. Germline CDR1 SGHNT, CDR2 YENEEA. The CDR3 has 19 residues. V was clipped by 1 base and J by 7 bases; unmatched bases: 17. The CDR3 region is CASSLVGNSLAGIRNEQFF. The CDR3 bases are TGTGCCAGCAGCTTAGTAGGTAATTCCCTAGCGGGAATTAGGAATGAGCAGTTCTTC.

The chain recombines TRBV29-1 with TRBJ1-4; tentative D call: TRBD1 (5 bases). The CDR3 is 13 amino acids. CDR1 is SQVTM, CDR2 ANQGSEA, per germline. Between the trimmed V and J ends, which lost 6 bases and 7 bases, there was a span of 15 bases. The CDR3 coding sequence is TGCAGCGTCGGAAGGGGCGTGGGTGAAAAACTGTTTTTT. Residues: CSVGRGVGEKLFF.

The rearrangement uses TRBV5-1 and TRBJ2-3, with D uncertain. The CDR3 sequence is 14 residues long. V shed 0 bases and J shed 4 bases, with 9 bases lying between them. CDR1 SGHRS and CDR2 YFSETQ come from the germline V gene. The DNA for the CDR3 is TGCGCCAGCAGCTTGGCCTCGTTCGCAGATACGCAGTATTTT. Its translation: CASSLASFADTQYF.

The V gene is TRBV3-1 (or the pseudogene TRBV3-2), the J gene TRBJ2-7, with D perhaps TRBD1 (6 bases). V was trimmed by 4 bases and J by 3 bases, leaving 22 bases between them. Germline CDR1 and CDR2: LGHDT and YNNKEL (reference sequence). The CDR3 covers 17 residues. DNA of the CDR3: TGTGCCAGCAGCCCGGGGCCAACGGGACAAGTTCACTACGAGCAGTACTTC. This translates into CASSPGPTGQVHYEQYF.

The CDR3 reads CASSYRQGAAGNTIYF. The CDR3 DNA is TGTGCCAGCAGTTACCGACAGGGGGCAGCTGGAAACACCATATATTTT. V gene TRBV6-5 combines with J gene TRBJ1-3, with TRBD1 identical over 10 bases. This CDR3 is 16 amino acids long. The germline V gene has CDR1 MNHEY and CDR2 SVGAGI. V shed 2 bases, J shed 2 bases, and the junction held 3 bases outside the gene matches.

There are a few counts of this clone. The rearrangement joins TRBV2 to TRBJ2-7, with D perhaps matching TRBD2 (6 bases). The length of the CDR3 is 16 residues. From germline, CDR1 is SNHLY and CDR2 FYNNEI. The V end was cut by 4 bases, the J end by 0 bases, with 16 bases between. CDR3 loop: CASSGREGFSSYEQYF. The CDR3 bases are TGTGCCAGCAGTGGGAGGGAAGGTTTCAGCTCCTACGAGCAGTACTTC. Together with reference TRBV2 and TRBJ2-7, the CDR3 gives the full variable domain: EPEVTQTPSHQVTQMGQEVILRCVPISNHLYFYWYRQILGQKVEFLVSFYNNEISEKSEIFDDQFSVERPDGSNFTLKIRSTKLEDSAMYFCASSGREGFSSYEQYFGPGTRLTVT.

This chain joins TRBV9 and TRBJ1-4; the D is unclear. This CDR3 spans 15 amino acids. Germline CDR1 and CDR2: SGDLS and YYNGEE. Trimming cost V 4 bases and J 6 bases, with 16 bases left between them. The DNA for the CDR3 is TGTGCCAGCAGCCGCCGTCAGTCAGCGGATGAAAAACTGTTTTTT. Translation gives CASSRRQSADEKLFF.

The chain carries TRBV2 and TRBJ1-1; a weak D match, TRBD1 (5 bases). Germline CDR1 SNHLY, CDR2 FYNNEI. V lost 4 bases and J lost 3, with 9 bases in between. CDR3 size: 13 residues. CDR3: CASSGRVYTEAFF. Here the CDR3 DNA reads TGTGCCAGCAGTGGCAGGGTATACACTGAAGCTTTCTTT. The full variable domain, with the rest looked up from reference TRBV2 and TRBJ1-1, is EPEVTQTPSHQVTQMGQEVILRCVPISNHLYFYWYRQILGQKVEFLVSFYNNEISEKSEIFDDQFSVERPDGSNFTLKIRSTKLEDSAMYFCASSGRVYTEAFFGQGTRLTVV.

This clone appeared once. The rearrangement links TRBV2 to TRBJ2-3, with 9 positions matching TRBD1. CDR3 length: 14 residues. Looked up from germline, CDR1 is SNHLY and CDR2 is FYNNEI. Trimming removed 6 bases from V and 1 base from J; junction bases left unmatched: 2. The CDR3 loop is CASSRDRGTDTQYF. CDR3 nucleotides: TGTGCCAGCAGCCGGGACAGGGGCACAGATACGCAGTATTTT.

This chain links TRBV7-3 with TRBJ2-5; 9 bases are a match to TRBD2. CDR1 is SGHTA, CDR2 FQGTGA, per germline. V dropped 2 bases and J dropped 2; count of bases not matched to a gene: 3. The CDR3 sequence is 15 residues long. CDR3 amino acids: CASSLAGGRQETQYF. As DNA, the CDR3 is TGTGCCAGCAGCTTAGCGGGGGGGCGGCAAGAGACCCAGTACTTC.

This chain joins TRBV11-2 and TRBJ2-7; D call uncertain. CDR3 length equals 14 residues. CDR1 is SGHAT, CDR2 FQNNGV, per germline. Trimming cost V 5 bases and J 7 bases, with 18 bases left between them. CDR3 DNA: TGTGCCAGCAGCCACCTCAAAGGACGGAGAGAGCAGTACTTC. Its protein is CASSHLKGRREQYF.